This T cell receptor (beta chain) was captured by sequencing in a study of T-cell memory formation after mild COVID-19. A word on this clonotype: Its cognate antigen is unknown.

Study conclusions and caveats: CM and EM subsets held most contracting CD4+ clones; EMRA held CD8+ ones. A subset of responding clones appeared in pre-infection memory, suggesting cross-reactive memory joined. Whereas later expanders leaned CD4+, clones contracting day 15 to 85 showed a balanced CD4/CD8 makeup.

The TCR alpha and TCR beta cDNA libraries, bearing sample barcodes and UMIs, were generated by 5'RACE using constant-segment primers. TCRdb itself ran the 5' RACE reads through MiXCR, one entry per CDR3 protein. The sample gives about 410,000 distinct CDR3 sequences, about 22% of which show up once; about an eighth is in the top ten. The CDR3 has 14 residues. Germline lookup yields CDR1 SGDLS and CDR2 YYNGEE. With 5 bases clipped from V and 3 bases from J, the junction kept 2 bases outside the gene matches. The sequence came from an adult woman who had mild COVID-19 (a few samples of this study predate the infection). Cell type and time point are not known. This chain connects TRBV9 to TRBJ2-1; 10 positions agree with TRBD1. Sequenced: PBMCs or a T cell subset sorted from them (not recorded which). The CDR3 region has the DNA TGTGCCAGCAGGGGACAGGGGTACTACAATGAGCAGTTCTTC. It translates to CASRGQGYYNEQFF.